This is a list of T cell receptor beta chains from one sample in a study of blood T cells in healthy people across ages. TCRdb used MiXCR to reprocess the 5' RACE reads, holding one entry per CDR3 protein. There are 790,000 or so distinct CDR3 sequences in the sample; about 42% occur only once, and roughly 20% lies in the top ten. The sample was blood. Receptors were obtained from a man at least 80 years old in good health. Both conserved end residues are part of each CDR3. Each record gives: J gene, V gene, clone size, D gene, CDR3 length, CDR3 protein, CDR3 DNA. The D gene is left open where the match is weak. The size entry is marked missing in some rows and otherwise reads once, few, many or a size class.

J: TRBJ2-7
V: TRBV5-1
size: -
D: -
length: 15
CDR3: CASSLQAQAPYEQYF
DNA: TGCGCCAGCAGCTTGCAAGCGCAAGCCCCCTACGAGCAGTACTTC

J: TRBJ1-1
V: TRBV6-2/TRBV6-3
size: -
D: -
length: 13
CDR3: CASSYERNTEAFF
DNA: TGTGCCAGCAGTTACGAGCGGAACACTGAAGCTTTCTTT

J: TRBJ1-2
V: TRBV4-3
size: -
D: -
length: 13
CDR3: CASSQDFRNGYTF
DNA: TGCGCCAGCAGCCAAGATTTCAGAAATGGCTACACCTTC

J: TRBJ2-1
V: TRBV6-2/TRBV6-3
size: once
D: TRBD2
length: 18
CDR3: CASSYGTSGISSNNEQFF
DNA: TGTGCCAGCAGTTACGGGACTAGCGGGATAAGCTCCAACAATGAGCAGTTCTTC

J: TRBJ1-4
V: TRBV27
size: few
D: -
length: 13
CDR3: CASTSGQGEKLFF
DNA: TGTGCCAGCACGTCCGGGCAGGGTGAAAAACTGTTTTTT

J: TRBJ2-1
V: TRBV24-1
size: -
D: -
length: 12
CDR3: CATSDFHNEQFF
DNA: TGTGCCACCAGTGATTTTCACAATGAGCAGTTCTTC

J: TRBJ2-5
V: TRBV11-3
size: -
D: TRBD1
length: 15
CDR3: CASSLEGDSQETQYF
DNA: TGTGCCAGCAGCTTAGAGGGGGACAGCCAAGAGACCCAGTACTTC

J: TRBJ1-1
V: TRBV4-1
size: -
D: TRBD1
length: 15
CDR3: CASSHQLQGAREAFF
DNA: TGCGCCAGCAGCCATCAACTTCAGGGGGCCCGCGAAGCTTTCTTT

J: TRBJ2-3
V: TRBV20-1
size: once
D: -
length: 12
CDR3: CSASGPSDTQYF
DNA: TGCAGTGCTAGCGGTCCCTCAGATACGCAGTATTTT

J: TRBJ2-7
V: TRBV20-1
size: few
D: -
length: 13
CDR3: CSASVDPLSEQYF
DNA: TGCAGTGCTAGCGTGGACCCCTTATCCGAGCAGTACTTC

J: TRBJ2-7
V: TRBV3-1
size: -
D: -
length: 14
CDR3: CASSQGGRGDEQYF
DNA: TGTGCCAGCAGCCAAGGCGGGCGCGGCGACGAGCAGTACTTC

J: TRBJ2-1
V: TRBV10-3
size: -
D: -
length: 12
CDR3: CAINLPGDEQFF
DNA: TGTGCCATCAACCTCCCCGGGGATGAGCAGTTCTTC

J: TRBJ2-7
V: TRBV11-2
size: -
D: -
length: 14
CDR3: CASSANRVVNEQYF
DNA: TGTGCCAGCAGCGCTAACAGGGTGGTGAATGAGCAGTACTTC

J: TRBJ1-1
V: TRBV7-2
size: -
D: TRBD1
length: 15
CDR3: CASSTLTGGFTEAFF
DNA: TGTGCCAGCAGTACCCTGACAGGGGGTTTCACTGAAGCTTTCTTT

J: TRBJ2-3
V: TRBV12-3/TRBV12-4
size: -
D: -
length: 14
CDR3: CATRQLSNTDTQYF
DNA: TGTGCCACCAGACAGTTGTCAAACACAGATACGCAGTATTTT

J: TRBJ2-3
V: TRBV14
size: -
D: -
length: 14
CDR3: CASSQAAWTDTQYF
DNA: TGTGCCAGCAGCCAAGCAGCCTGGACAGATACGCAGTATTTT

J: TRBJ1-2
V: TRBV14
size: -
D: -
length: 13
CDR3: CASSRDTGYGYTF
DNA: TGTGCCAGCAGCCGGGACACGGGATATGGCTACACCTTC

J: TRBJ2-1
V: TRBV20-1
size: -
D: -
length: 17
CDR3: CSARDGVEHQLKNEQFF
DNA: TGCAGTGCTAGAGATGGTGTGGAGCACCAGTTGAAAAATGAGCAGTTCTTC

J: TRBJ2-7
V: TRBV7-2
size: -
D: TRBD2
length: 19
CDR3: CASSLNTLLAGVGGVGQYF
DNA: TGTGCCAGCAGCCTCAATACCCTACTAGCGGGAGTCGGGGGAGTAGGGCAGTACTTC

J: TRBJ2-4
V: TRBV12-3/TRBV12-4
size: -
D: -
length: 15
CDR3: CASSSSGAEGNIQYF
DNA: TGTGCCAGCAGTTCTTCCGGGGCCGAGGGAAACATTCAGTACTTC

J: TRBJ2-7
V: TRBV28
size: -
D: TRBD2
length: 13
CDR3: CASQREGTYEQYF
DNA: TGTGCCAGTCAGCGGGAGGGAACCTACGAGCAGTACTTC

J: TRBJ2-3
V: TRBV20-1
size: -
D: TRBD2
length: 14
CDR3: CSEAGGLGTDTQYF
DNA: TGCAGTGAAGCGGGAGGACTAGGCACAGATACGCAGTATTTT

J: TRBJ2-1
V: TRBV7-9
size: -
D: -
length: 14
CDR3: CASSSVSPGNEQFF
DNA: TGTGCCAGCAGCTCCGTATCACCGGGAAATGAGCAGTTCTTC

J: TRBJ2-5
V: TRBV7-8
size: -
D: -
length: 14
CDR3: CASSSNSGEETQYF
DNA: TGTGCCAGCAGCTCGAATAGCGGCGAAGAGACCCAGTACTTC

J: TRBJ2-5
V: TRBV15
size: few
D: -
length: 15
CDR3: CATSRELDRSGKQYF
DNA: TGTGCCACCAGCAGAGAGCTAGACCGATCGGGGAAGCAGTACTTC

J: TRBJ2-1
V: TRBV5-1
size: once
D: TRBD1
length: 18
CDR3: CASSLGMGQGTPYNEQFF
DNA: TGCGCCAGCAGCTTGGGAATGGGACAGGGGACCCCCTACAATGAGCAGTTCTTC

J: TRBJ2-1
V: TRBV24-1
size: -
D: TRBD2
length: 16
CDR3: CATSDWTSGRRHEQFF
DNA: TGTGCCACCAGTGATTGGACTAGCGGGAGGCGTCATGAGCAGTTCTTC

J: TRBJ2-3
V: TRBV29-1
size: many
D: -
length: 13
CDR3: CSVEDPGGNTQYF
DNA: TGCAGCGTTGAAGATCCCGGGGGCAATACGCAGTATTTT